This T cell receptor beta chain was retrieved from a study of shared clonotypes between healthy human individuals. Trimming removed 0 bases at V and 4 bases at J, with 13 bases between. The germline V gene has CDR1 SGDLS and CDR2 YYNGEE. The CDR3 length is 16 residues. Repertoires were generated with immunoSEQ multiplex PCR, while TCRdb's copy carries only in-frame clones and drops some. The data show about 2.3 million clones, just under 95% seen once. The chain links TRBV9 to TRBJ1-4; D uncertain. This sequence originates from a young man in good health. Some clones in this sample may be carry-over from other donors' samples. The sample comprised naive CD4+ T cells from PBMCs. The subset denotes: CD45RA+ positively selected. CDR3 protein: CASSVGGLRGNEKLFF. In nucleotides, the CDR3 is TGTGCCAGCAGCGTAGGCGGGTTACGGGGTAATGAAAAACTGTTTTTT. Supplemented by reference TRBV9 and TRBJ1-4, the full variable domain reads DSGVTQTPKHLITATGQRVTLRCSPRSGDLSVYWYQQSLDQGLQFLIQYYNGEERAKGNILERFSAQQFPDLHSELNLSSLELGDSALYFCASSVGGLRGNEKLFFGSGTQLSVL.